The present TCR beta chain was sequenced within a study of T cells after yellow fever vaccination. Study observations and caveats: Abundant contaminating clonotypes from the bulk population could appear in FACS-sorted repertoires.

Looked up from germline, CDR1 is LNHDA and CDR2 is SQIVND (reference sequence). With 7 bases removed from V and 6 bases from J, the gap between germline ends came to 18 bases. The CDR3 covers 15 residues. Universal primer sites and UMIs were introduced during 5'RACE template-switching synthesis of TCR cDNA. One entry per CDR3 protein, called by TCRdb with MiXCR from the 5' RACE reads. Seen here are roughly 45,000 distinct CDR3 sequences, 6.8% observed once, and the top ten hold approximately 15%. This clonotype was detected many times. The starting material was CD8+ T cells not binding an NS4B(214-222) dextramer, sorted from PBMCs, obtained 45 days after the yellow fever booster vaccination. The receptor was derived from a man in his thirties or forties who received the YFV17D yellow fever vaccine. The rearrangement uses TRBV19 and TRBJ2-2; D gene uncertain. The CDR3 bases are TGTGCCAGTACCTCACATGAAGAAGTGCCCGGGGAGCTGTTTTTT. This translates into CASTSHEEVPGELFF.